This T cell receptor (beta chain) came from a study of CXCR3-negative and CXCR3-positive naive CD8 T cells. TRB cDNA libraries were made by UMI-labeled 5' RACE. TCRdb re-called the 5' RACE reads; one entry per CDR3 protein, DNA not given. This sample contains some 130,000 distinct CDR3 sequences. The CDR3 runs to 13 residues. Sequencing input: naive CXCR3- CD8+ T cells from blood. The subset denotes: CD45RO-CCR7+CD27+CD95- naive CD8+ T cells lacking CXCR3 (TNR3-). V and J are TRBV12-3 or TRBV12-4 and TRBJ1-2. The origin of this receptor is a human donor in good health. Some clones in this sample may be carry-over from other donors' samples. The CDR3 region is CASSSVNLYGYTF.